This TCR beta chain appears in the sequencing data of a study of cytomegalovirus exposure and HLA in healthy donors. The overall study: Among the 398 genotyped donors, 81% were placed in the Caucasian-associated ancestry cluster. General study points: Most of the TCR beta V segments (in an earlier analysis) were productive either about 87% or about 30% of the time.

Use of 60 Vbeta and 13 Jbeta primers characterized the PCR. TCRdb keeps only in-frame clones here, not all; method: immunoSEQ multiplex PCR. Of more than 110,000 clones in the sample, roughly 80% are singletons; the top ten hold approximately 0.9%. As regards this clone: What it binds is not known.

The material sequenced was PBMCs. The TCR sequence derives from a man aged 18 to 29 in good health and CMV-seronegative.

The DNA of the CDR3 is TGTGCCAGTACCCCGAGGCAGGGGTCGACCTACGAGCAGTACTTC. Translating it yields CASTPRQGSTYEQYF. The chain joins TRBV19 to TRBJ2-7; D is perhaps TRBD1 (6 bases). Trimming removed 7 bases at V and 2 bases at J, with 18 bases between. The CDR3 length is 15 residues. Germline V gives CDR1 LNHDA, CDR2 SQIVND (reference sequence).